This T cell receptor (beta chain) was sequenced in a study of beta chain features in type 1 diabetes. Whole-study findings and limits: The study notes PCR might favor shorter templates equally in patients and controls. When VDJ junctions were examined, type 1 diabetes patients showed fewer insertions and more deletions.

Sequenced material consisted of expressed TCRB transcripts (all of the isolated RNA was reverse transcribed). The method was immunoSEQ multiplex PCR; TCRdb's version includes in-frame clones alone and lacks a portion of them. The table lists 130,000 or so clones, about 8.7% of them singletons. This clone was found a few times. Its antigen remains unknown. CDR3 length: 12 residues. The V gene end was trimmed by 5 bases and the J gene end by 6 bases; junction bases not matched to a gene: 3. Germline assignment: CDR1 LNHDA and CDR2 SQIVND (reference sequence). This chain joins TRBV19 and TRBJ2-7, with TRBD1 identical over 8 bases. What was sequenced was central memory CD4+ T cells from blood. The receptor's source is a man in his late teens or twenties in good health. CDR3 coding DNA: TGTGCCAGTAGTGGACAGGGAGCCGAGCAGTACTTC. Translating gives CASSGQGAEQYF.